The subject of this entry is one TCR beta chain. Its antigen remains unknown. The sample originates from a study of cytomegalovirus exposure and HLA in healthy donors. At the level of the study: Genotyping showed roughly 83% of some 400 donors falling in the Caucasian-associated ancestry cluster. Study-wide results and limits: The study assumed roughly uniform donor sequencing depth for presence/absence analyses. Confirmation was obtained in vitro that a few CMV-associated chains are specific for CMV antigens.

V was pared by 0 bases and J by 4 bases, with 13 bases between. Germline CDR1 SGHRS, CDR2 YFSETQ. CDR3 length: 16 residues. The donors gave bone marrow, and they were healthy. PCR used 60 Vbeta primers and 13 Jbeta primers. Method: immunoSEQ multiplex PCR; TCRdb's copy keeps in-frame clones and lacks some. The sample holds about 76,000 clones, around 70% seen once. The source is a woman aged 40 to 55 in good health and CMV-seropositive. Material: PBMCs. The chain is built from TRBV5-1 and TRBJ1-4; the D is unclear. CDR3 residues: CASSLGLGNSNEKLFF. DNA of the CDR3: TGCGCCAGCAGCTTGGGATTAGGAAACAGTAATGAAAAACTGTTTTTT. Filled out from reference TRBV5-1 and TRBJ1-4, the complete variable domain reads KAGVTQTPRYLIKTRGQQVTLSCSPISGHRSVSWYQQTPGQGLQFLFEYFSETQRNKGNFPGRFSGRQFSNSRSEMNVSTLELGDSALYLCASSLGLGNSNEKLFFGSGTQLSVL.